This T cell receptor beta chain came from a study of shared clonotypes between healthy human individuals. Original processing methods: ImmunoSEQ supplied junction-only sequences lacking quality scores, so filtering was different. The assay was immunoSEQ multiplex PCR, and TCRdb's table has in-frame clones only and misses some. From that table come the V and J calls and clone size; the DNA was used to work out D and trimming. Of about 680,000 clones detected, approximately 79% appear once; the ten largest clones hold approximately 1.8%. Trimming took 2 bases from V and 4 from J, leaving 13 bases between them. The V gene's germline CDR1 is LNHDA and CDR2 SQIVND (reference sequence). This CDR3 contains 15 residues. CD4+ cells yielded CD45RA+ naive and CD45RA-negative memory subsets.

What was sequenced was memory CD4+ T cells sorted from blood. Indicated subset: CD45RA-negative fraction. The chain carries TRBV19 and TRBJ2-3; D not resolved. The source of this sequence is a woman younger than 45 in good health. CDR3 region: CASSISVGLADTQYF. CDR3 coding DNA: TGTGCCAGTAGTATATCAGTAGGGTTGGCAGATACGCAGTATTTT.